Given below is one T cell receptor (beta chain) in context. The antigen remains undetermined. The data stem from a study of cytomegalovirus exposure and HLA in healthy donors. Study-level findings and limits: Some public TCRs appeared in many individuals, while most sequences were rare. In a later analysis, several top co-occurrence clusters appeared linked to parvovirus B19, influenza, CMV and Epstein-Barr virus. In vitro testing confirmed a few CMV-associated chains as specific for CMV antigens.

The PCR contained 60 Vbeta and 13 Jbeta primers. The assay was immunoSEQ multiplex PCR, and TCRdb's table has in-frame clones only and misses some. The data hold some 170,000 clones, with 70% to 80% observed a single time. The germline gives CDR1 SGHTA, CDR2 FQGNSA. The CDR3 totals 14 residues. The ends lost 5 bases at V and 9 bases at J; junction bases unmatched: 9. This clonotype was obtained from a woman aged 45 to 65 in good health and CMV-seronegative. Sequencing input: PBMCs. The chain links TRBV7-2 to TRBJ2-1, with TRBD1 identical over 8 bases. The CDR3, as DNA: TGTGCCAGCAGCGTCGTAGGACAGGGCGGTGAGCAGTTCTTC. Translated, it gives CASSVVGQGGEQFF.